These T cell receptor beta chains were read from a single sample in a study of blood T cell repertoires in COVID-19. Produced via immunoSEQ multiplex PCR; TCRdb's table is partial and in-frame only. The sample holds about 98,000 clones, 75% to 85% seen once. Sequencing was carried out using peripheral blood. The receptors stem from an older man with acute or convalescent COVID-19. Each CDR3 is given with its conserved first and last residue. The order of the fields is J gene, clone size, V gene, D gene, CDR3 DNA, CDR3 protein. The D gene is left open where the match is weak. Rows may omit the clone size; those that give it use once, few, many or a size class.

TRBJ2-3,-,TRBV6-1,-,TGTGCCAGCAGTGATCCCTTCCCCGGGACTCGCCGCACAGATACGCAGTATTTT,CASSDPFPGTRRTDTQYF
TRBJ2-1,-,TRBV5-4,TRBD1,TGTGCCAGCAGCTTGCGGACAGGGGTTGAGCAGTTCTTC,CASSLRTGVEQFF
TRBJ2-1,-,TRBV4-2,TRBD1,TGTGCCAGCAGCCAGGGCAGGGGGCCTGGGAATGAGCAGTTCTTC,CASSQGRGPGNEQFF
TRBJ2-3,-,TRBV2,TRBD1,TGTGCCAGCAGTGAGAGGACAGGGCAGACAGATACGCAGTATTTT,CASSERTGQTDTQYF
TRBJ2-7,-,TRBV28,TRBD2,TGTGCCAGCAGTCTACGACTAGCGGTAGGATACGAGCAGTACTTC,CASSLRLAVGYEQYF
TRBJ2-3,-,TRBV29-1,-,TGCAGCGTGGCGGAGAGCACAGATACGCAGTATTTT,CSVAESTDTQYF
TRBJ2-7,-,TRBV5-5,-,TGTGCCAGCAGCTTGGCCTACTACGAGCAGTACTTC,CASSLAYYEQYF
TRBJ2-1,-,TRBV1,-,TGCACCAGCAGCCGGGCGGAGGAGCGGGGCGCCAATGAGCAGTTCTTC,CTSSRAEERGANEQFF
TRBJ2-2,-,TRBV5-3,TRBD2,TGTGCCAGAAGCTTGGTGTCTAGCGGCCGCAACCACACCGGGGAGCTGTTTTTT,CARSLVSSGRNHTGELFF
TRBJ2-5,-,TRBV9,TRBD2,TGTGCCAGCAGCGTGGGGACTAGCGGGAGAATGGAGACCCAGTACTTC,CASSVGTSGRMETQYF
TRBJ2-1,few,TRBV15,TRBD2,TGTGCCACCAGCAGAGCAGGCGGGAGCCGTCGTGAGCAGTTCTTC,CATSRAGGSRREQFF
TRBJ1-6,-,TRBV5-4,TRBD1,TGTGCCAGCAGCCGGGGACAGGGGGTACAGTCACCCCTCCACTTT,CASSRGQGVQSPLHF
TRBJ2-6,-,TRBV21-1,-,TGTGCCAGCAGCAAACAGGTCTCTGGGGCCAACGTCCTGACTTTC,CASSKQVSGANVLTF
TRBJ1-4,once,TRBV28,TRBD1,TGTGCCAGCACCGAGAGGACAGGGGTCGATGAAAAACTGTTTTTT,CASTERTGVDEKLFF
TRBJ2-7,-,TRBV4-1,-,TGCGCCAGCAGCCAAGTTTTGACAGAAAGCGAGCAGTACTTC,CASSQVLTESEQYF
TRBJ2-2,-,TRBV5-1,-,TGCGCCAGCAGCGCCCCGATTAAGCGGCTGAACACCGGGGAGCTGTTTTTT,CASSAPIKRLNTGELFF
TRBJ2-3,-,TRBV10-3,-,TGTGCCATCAGGGGATCCGGGACTTACACAGATACGCAGTATTTT,CAIRGSGTYTDTQYF
TRBJ1-1,few,TRBV19,TRBD1,TGTGCCAGTAGTATCAGGGACAGTACTGAAGCTTTCTTT,CASSIRDSTEAFF
TRBJ1-3,-,TRBV18,-,TGTGCCAGCTCACTCTACTTAACGGGACTCTCTGGAAACACCATATATTTT,CASSLYLTGLSGNTIYF
TRBJ1-5,-,TRBV19,TRBD1,TGTGCCAGTAGTGGGGACAGGGATCAGCCCCAGCATTTT,CASSGDRDQPQHF
TRBJ1-4,-,TRBV5-1,-,TGCGCCAGCAGCTTGGGGGGCGAAAAACTGTTTTTT,CASSLGGEKLFF
TRBJ2-5,-,TRBV7-2,-,TGTGCCAGCAGCTTAGGTGGGGTAGAGGGGGAAGAGACCCAGTACTTC,CASSLGGVEGEETQYF
TRBJ1-1,-,TRBV6-5,TRBD1,TGTGCCAGCACCGGACAGGGGTTGGGCACTGAAGCTTTCTTT,CASTGQGLGTEAFF
TRBJ2-3,-,TRBV2,TRBD2,TGTGCCAGCAGTTACCCTAGCGGGAGAGGGGACACAGATACGCAGTATTTT,CASSYPSGRGDTDTQYF
TRBJ2-7,-,TRBV6-4,TRBD2,TGTGCCAGCAGGATTAGCGGGAGCCACCTAGGGGCCCCGACCTACGAGCAGTACTTC,CASRISGSHLGAPTYEQYF
TRBJ2-3,-,TRBV7-2,TRBD2,TGTGCCAGCAGCTTAGTAGCGGGCGCGGATACGCAGTATTTT,CASSLVAGADTQYF
TRBJ2-3,once,TRBV27,-,TGTGCCAGCAGTCCTGAGGGTACGCAGTATTTT,CASSPEGTQYF
TRBJ2-2,-,TRBV27,-,TGTGCCAGCAGTTTAGGGGCAGGGCTTGCGGGGGAGCTGTTTTTT,CASSLGAGLAGELFF
TRBJ2-2,-,TRBV5-4,TRBD1,TGTGCCAGCAGCCCCAGGGACAGGGGGAACACCGGGGAGCTGTTTTTT,CASSPRDRGNTGELFF
TRBJ1-2,few,TRBV6-5,-,TGTGCCAGCAGCCCCTCGAACTATGGCTACACCTTC,CASSPSNYGYTF
TRBJ2-1,-,TRBV9,-,TGTGCCAGCAGCGTAGAGCACTCTAGCAATGAGCAGTTCTTC,CASSVEHSSNEQFF
TRBJ2-7,-,TRBV19,TRBD2,TGTGCCAGTAGTCTGGGACTAGCCGAATATTACGAGCAGTACTTC,CASSLGLAEYYEQYF
TRBJ1-2,-,TRBV6-4,-,TGTGCCAGCAGTGACCGGTCAGGGTCTATGAGTGGCTACACCTTC,CASSDRSGSMSGYTF
TRBJ2-3,-,TRBV29-1,TRBD2,TGCAGCTATAGCGGGGCTTACTCGGGGGATACGCAGTATTTT,CSYSGAYSGDTQYF
TRBJ2-7,-,TRBV27,TRBD1,TGTGCCAGCAGAGGACAGGACTACGAGCAGTACTTC,CASRGQDYEQYF
TRBJ2-7,-,TRBV6-5,TRBD1,TGTGCCAGCAGCCTCGACAGGGCTCGGTCCTACGAGCAGTACTTC,CASSLDRARSYEQYF
TRBJ2-7,-,TRBV2,-,TGTGCCAGTAACCCTGATGCTAAAGAGCAGTACTTC,CASNPDAKEQYF
TRBJ2-7,many,TRBV6-5,-,TGTGCCAGCAGTCTCACGGGAAGAGAGCAGTACTTC,CASSLTGREQYF
TRBJ2-3,-,TRBV9,-,TGTGCCAGCAGCCCCGAGACGACTAGCACAGATACGCAGTATTTT,CASSPETTSTDTQYF
TRBJ2-3,-,TRBV4-2,TRBD2,TGTGCCAGCAGCAACCGAGCGGGGGGCACAGATACGCAGTATTTT,CASSNRAGGTDTQYF
TRBJ1-5,-,TRBV7-2,-,TGTGCCAGCAGCTTAGAAGAGGGACTGATTTATAGCAATCAGCCCCAGCATTTT,CASSLEEGLIYSNQPQHF
TRBJ1-3,-,TRBV29-1,TRBD1,TGCAGCGGGGGAGACAGGGCTGGAAACACCATATATTTT,CSGGDRAGNTIYF
TRBJ1-4,few,TRBV7-9,-,TGTGCCAGCAGGGGGGACGGACTATACAATGAAAAACTGTTTTTT,CASRGDGLYNEKLFF
TRBJ1-5,once,TRBV28,-,TGTGCCAGCAGTTTAGTCAGTTATAGCAATCAGCCCCAGCATTTT,CASSLVSYSNQPQHF
TRBJ1-3,-,TRBV6-5,-,TGTGCCAGCAGCCCCGGGGGGTCTGGAAACACCATATATTTT,CASSPGGSGNTIYF
TRBJ1-2,-,TRBV19,-,TGTGCCAGTAGTATCACTCCAGGCAGGGCCGACTATGGCTACACCTTC,CASSITPGRADYGYTF
TRBJ1-1,-,TRBV5-1,-,TGCGCCAGCAGCTTGGAGGGGACTGAAGCTTTCTTT,CASSLEGTEAFF
TRBJ1-2,-,TRBV29-1,TRBD1,TGCAGCGTTGTAAGACCGGGACAGGGATTCAACTATGGCTACACCTTC,CSVVRPGQGFNYGYTF
TRBJ1-1,-,TRBV27,-,TGTGCCAGCAGTTCACTGGGAGGGGTGAACACTGAAGCTTTCTTT,CASSSLGGVNTEAFF
TRBJ1-2,few,TRBV28,-,TGTGCCAGCAGTTTATGGGGGCGTGGCTACACCTTC,CASSLWGRGYTF
TRBJ2-5,-,TRBV18,TRBD1,TGTGCCAGCTCAAGATCCGGGACAGTTAAAGAGACCCAGTACTTC,CASSRSGTVKETQYF
TRBJ2-6,-,TRBV9,TRBD1,TGTGCCAGCAGCGTAAGGGGACAGGGGGTGTCTGGGGCCAACGTCCTGACTTTC,CASSVRGQGVSGANVLTF